This TCR beta chain was sequenced in a study of blood T cell repertoires in COVID-19. Overall study: Some COVID-19 samples were acute and others convalescent; all came from the United States, Italy and Spain. PBMCs, B-cell-depleted T cells, or T cells were the source of the cDNA or gDNA that made up the material.

This clone showed up just a few times. Germline V gives CDR1 SGHDT, CDR2 YYEEEE. This CDR3 has 15 amino acids. Trimming removed 0 bases from V and 9 bases from J; junction bases left unmatched: 2. Methods used by the authors: Amplified reference gene primers provided the basis for estimating nucleated cell counts. The method was immunoSEQ multiplex PCR; TCRdb's version includes in-frame clones alone and lacks a portion of them. V and J calls and clone size follow that table, whereas D and trimming were derived from the DNA. The sample holds about 220,000 clones; 70% to 90% are singletons and the top ten take around 2%.

The receptor was isolated from a young man who had recovered from COVID-19. This chain uses TRBV5-6 with TRBJ1-6, with 11 bases matching TRBD1. The source material was peripheral blood. CDR3 protein: CASSLGTGGGSPLHF. CDR3 in DNA: TGTGCCAGCAGCTTGGGGACAGGGGGCGGTTCACCCCTCCACTTT. Using reference TRBV5-6 and TRBJ1-6 for the parts outside the CDR3, the full variable domain is DAGVTQSPTHLIKTRGQQVTLRCSPKSGHDTVSWYQQALGQGPQFIFQYYEEEERQRGNFPDRFSGHQFPNYSSELNVNALLLGDSALYLCASSLGTGGGSPLHFGNGTRLTVT.